This TCR beta chain was sequenced during a study of blood T cell repertoires in COVID-19. Sequencing was performed with immunoSEQ multiplex PCR; in TCRdb, only in-frame clones are kept and a portion is missing. Of 65,000 to 100,000 clones listed, 70% to 90% are singletons. The clonotype was recovered from a man aged 50 or older with acute or convalescent COVID-19. The sequenced sample consisted of peripheral blood.

The CDR3 here is CASARTSGKRTEAFF. Written as DNA, the CDR3 is TGTGCCAGCGCCCGAACTTCAGGGAAAAGGACTGAAGCTTTCTTT. This rearrangement joins TRBV6-5 to TRBJ1-1, with a possible D match to TRBD1 (5 bases). Germline V CDR1 and CDR2: MNHEY, SVGAGI. CDR3 size: 15 residues. Trimming cost V 8 bases and J 5 bases, with 21 bases left between them.